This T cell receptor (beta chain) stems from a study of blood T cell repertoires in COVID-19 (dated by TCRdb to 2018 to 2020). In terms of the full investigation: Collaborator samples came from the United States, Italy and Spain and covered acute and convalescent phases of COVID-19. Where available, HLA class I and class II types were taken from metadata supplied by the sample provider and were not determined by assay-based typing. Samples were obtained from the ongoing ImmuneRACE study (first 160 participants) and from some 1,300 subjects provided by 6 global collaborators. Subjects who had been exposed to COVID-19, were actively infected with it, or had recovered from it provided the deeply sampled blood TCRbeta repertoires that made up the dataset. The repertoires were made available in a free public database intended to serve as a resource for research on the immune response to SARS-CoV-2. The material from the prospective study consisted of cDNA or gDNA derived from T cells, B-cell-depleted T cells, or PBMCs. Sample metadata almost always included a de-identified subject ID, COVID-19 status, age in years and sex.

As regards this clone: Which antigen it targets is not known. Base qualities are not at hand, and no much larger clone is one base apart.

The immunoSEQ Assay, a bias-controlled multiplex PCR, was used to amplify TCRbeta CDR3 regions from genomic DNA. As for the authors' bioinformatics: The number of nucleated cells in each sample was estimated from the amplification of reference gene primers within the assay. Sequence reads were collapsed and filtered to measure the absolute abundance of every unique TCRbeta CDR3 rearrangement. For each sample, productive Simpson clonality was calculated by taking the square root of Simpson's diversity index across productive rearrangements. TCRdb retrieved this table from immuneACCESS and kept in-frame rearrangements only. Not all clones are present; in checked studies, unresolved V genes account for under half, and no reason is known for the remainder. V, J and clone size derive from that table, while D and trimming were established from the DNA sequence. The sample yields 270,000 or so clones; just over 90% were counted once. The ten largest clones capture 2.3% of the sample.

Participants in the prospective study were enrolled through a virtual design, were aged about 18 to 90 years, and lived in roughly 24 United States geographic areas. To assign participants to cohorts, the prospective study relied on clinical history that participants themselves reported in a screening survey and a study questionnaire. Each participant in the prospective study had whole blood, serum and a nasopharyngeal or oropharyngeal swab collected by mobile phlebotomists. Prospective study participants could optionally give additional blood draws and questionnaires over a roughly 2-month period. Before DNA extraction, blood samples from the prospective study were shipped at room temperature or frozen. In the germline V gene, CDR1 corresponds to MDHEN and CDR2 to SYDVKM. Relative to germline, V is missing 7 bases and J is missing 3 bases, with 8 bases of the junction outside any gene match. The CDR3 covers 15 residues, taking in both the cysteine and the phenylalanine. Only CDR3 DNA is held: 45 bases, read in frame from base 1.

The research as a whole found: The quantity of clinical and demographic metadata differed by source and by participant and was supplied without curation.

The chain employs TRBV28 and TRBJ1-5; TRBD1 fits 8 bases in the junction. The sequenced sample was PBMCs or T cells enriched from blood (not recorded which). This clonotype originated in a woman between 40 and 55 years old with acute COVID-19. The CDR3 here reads CASTRGTGSNQPQHF. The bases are TGTGCCAGCACCAGGGGGACAGGATCCAATCAGCCCCAGCATTTT. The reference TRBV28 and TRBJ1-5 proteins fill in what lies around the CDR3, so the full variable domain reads DVKVTQSSRYLVKRTGEKVFLECVQDMDHENMFWYRQDPGLGLRLIYFSYDVKMKEKGDIPEGYSVSREKKERFSLILESASTNQTSMYLCASTRGTGSNQPQHFGDGTRLSIL.